One sample yielded the 23 T cell receptor beta chains listed below, sequenced in a study of T and B cells in COVID-19 patients (dated by TCRdb to the early 2020s). TRB repertoires were amplified using about 250-500 ng of genomic DNA isolated from blood. TCRdb names Illumina MiSeq as the instrument used. Multiplex PCR with BIOMED2 TRB-A/B primer pools was used to amplify the TRB rearrangements. TCRdb reprocessed the public reads (quality trimming at Q25 with fastp, clone calling with MiXCR) and kept in-frame beta chains. Each CDR3 protein appears once, grouped with its most common genes and DNA. The table for this sample lists around 7,200 distinct CDR3 sequences; under 40% of them were counted only once. Jointly, the top ten make up 20% to 30% of the sample. Sequenced input: blood. The receptors stem from a human donor who had recovered from COVID-19.

This clonotype was picked up a small number of times. V usage is TRBV6-5 and J usage is TRBJ2-1; TRBD2 aligns across 13 bases. J was trimmed by 3 bases and V by 6 bases; bases with no gene match: 5. The CDR3 has 16 residues. Germline V gene sequence: CDR1 MNHEY, CDR2 SVGAGI. In DNA, the CDR3 is TGTGCCAGCAGCCAGACTAGCGGGGGGCGCTACAATGAGCAGTTCTTC. It yields the protein CASSQTSGGRYNEQFF.

This clonotype has a handful of counts. V usage is TRBV18 and J usage is TRBJ1-6, with D possibly TRBD1 on 6 matching bases. The CDR3 is made up of 15 amino acids. Germline V gene data show CDR1 as KGHSH and CDR2 as LQKENI. Trimming removed 6 bases from V and 3 bases from J, with 12 bases in between. CDR3 in DNA: TGTGCCAGCTCTGAAACCAGGGGCTATAATTCACCCCTCCACTTT. It codes for CASSETRGYNSPLHF.

By share, this clonotype counts as medium-sized. The chain uses TRBV5-5 and TRBJ2-3; D not resolved. Trimming left V 0 bases short and J 1 base short, with 12 bases between. From germline, CDR1 is SGHKS and CDR2 YYEKEE (reference sequence). The CDR3 covers 16 residues. In nucleotides, the CDR3 is TGTGCCAGCAGCTTGGAGGCGTGGTTGCGCACAGATACGCAGTATTTT. Protein product: CASSLEAWLRTDTQYF.

This clonotype was detected only a few times. The CDR3 DNA follows: TGTGCCAGCAGCCGGAGACAGGGCGGGACTCAAGAGACCCAGTACTTC. Protein sequence: CASSRRQGGTQETQYF. This chain connects TRBV5-4 to TRBJ2-5; maybe TRBD1 (7 bases). V was cut by 4 bases and J by 2 bases, with 18 bases left in between. In germline, CDR1 is SGHNT, CDR2 YYREEE (reference sequence). The CDR3 is 16 residues long.

This clonotype was detected only a few times. The chain has TRBV5-5 and TRBJ1-5; D is uncertain. Per germline, CDR1 SGHKS and CDR2 YYEKEE (reference sequence). The CDR3 contains 14 residues. V lost 4 bases and J 4 bases, leaving 12 bases between the germline ends. Here the CDR3 DNA reads TGTGCCAGCAGCGTTTCTGGACCTAATCAGCCCCAGCATTTT. Amino acid sequence: CASSVSGPNQPQHF.

The chain employs TRBV5-4 and TRBJ2-4; 13 bases agree with TRBD2. J was trimmed by 0 bases and V by 2 bases; bases with no gene match: 5. The length of the CDR3 is 18 residues. The V gene's germline CDR1 is SGHNT and CDR2 YYREEE (reference sequence). CDR3 protein: CASSLGGTSGVAKNIQYF. CDR3 nucleotide sequence: TGTGCCAGCAGCTTAGGCGGGACTAGCGGGGTAGCCAAAAACATTCAGTACTTC.

This clonotype has just a few counts. The CDR3 reads CASTQRQGAQGGELFF. Written as DNA, the CDR3 is TGTGCCAGCACCCAGAGGCAGGGGGCGCAGGGCGGGGAGCTGTTTTTT. The chain carries TRBV5-6 and TRBJ2-2, with 8 bases lining up with TRBD1. This CDR3 is built from 16 residues. Looked up from germline, CDR1 is SGHDT and CDR2 is YYEEEE. Trimming removed 6 bases from V and 7 bases from J; junction bases left unmatched: 14.

This clonotype was counted between two and nine times. V and J are TRBV6-5 and TRBJ1-2, with TRBD1 as a possible D gene (5 bases). Trimming took off 6 bases at V and 8 bases at J, with 22 bases between the two ends. This CDR3 has 15 residues. The V gene's germline CDR1 is MNHEY and CDR2 SVGAGI. In DNA form, the CDR3 reads TGTGCCAGCAGCAACCCTTGGGAGGGGTCGAGAGGCTACACCTTC. Protein sequence: CASSNPWEGSRGYTF.

A few counts support this clonotype. The rearrangement joins TRBV6-6 to TRBJ2-1; 7 bases map to TRBD2. Germline CDR1 reads MNHNY; CDR2 reads SVGAGI (reference sequence). This CDR3 comprises 15 residues. The V segment lost 5 bases and the J segment 0 bases; nucleotides outside the gene matches: 4. The CDR3 sequence is CASSPSGSSYNEQFF. The CDR3 region has the DNA TGTGCCAGCAGTCCTAGCGGAAGCTCCTACAATGAGCAGTTCTTC.

This clonotype was seen a handful of times. The gene calls are TRBV5-6 and TRBJ1-1, with 10 bases fitting TRBD1. The V gene end was trimmed by 4 bases and the J gene end by 6 bases; junction bases not matched to a gene: 6. The V gene's germline CDR1 is SGHDT and CDR2 YYEEEE. The CDR3 loop spans 14 amino acids. The CDR3 reads CASSLGQGYAEAFF. The CDR3 region has the DNA TGTGCCAGCAGCCTGGGACAGGGGTACGCTGAAGCTTTCTTT.

This clonotype was seen more than once but under ten times. V is TRBV7-6 and J is TRBJ2-3, with D perhaps matching TRBD2 (6 bases). V dropped 5 bases and J dropped 6 bases, with 12 bases sitting between them. Germline V gives CDR1 SGHVS, CDR2 FNYEAQ. The CDR3 contains 13 residues. CDR3 in amino acids: CASSREPGDTQYF. The CDR3 DNA reads TGTGCCAGCAGCCGGGAGCCGGGGGATACGCAGTATTTT.

This clonotype has more than one count but fewer than ten. The gene calls are TRBV7-2 and TRBJ1-2; D is uncertain. The germline CDR1 and CDR2 sequences are SGHTA and FQGNSA. Trimming left V 5 bases short and J 4 bases short, with 14 bases between. The CDR3 sequence is 14 residues long. The CDR3 protein is CASSQSRTVYGYTF. The CDR3 DNA is TGTGCCAGCAGCCAGTCTCGTACAGTCTATGGCTACACCTTC.

This clonotype is judged medium-sized. The J gene is TRBJ2-1, the V gene TRBV19, with D unresolved. The V and J ends lost 8 bases and 4 bases respectively, with 3 bases between them. Germline V gene data show CDR1 as LNHDA and CDR2 as SQIVND (reference sequence). The CDR3 runs 10 residues. The CDR3 loop is CASGYNEQFF. DNA for the CDR3: TGTGCCAGTGGTTACAATGAGCAGTTCTTC.

The chain carries TRBV6-6 and TRBJ2-3; 8 positions match TRBD1. The CDR3 length is 15 residues. V gave up 8 bases and J gave up 2 bases; unmatched junction bases: 9. From germline, CDR1 is MNHNY and CDR2 SVGAGI (reference sequence). The CDR3 DNA is TGTGCCAGCGGACAGGGACAGGTGATCACAGATACGCAGTATTTT. Its translation: CASGQGQVITDTQYF.

There are a few counts of this clonotype. The V gene is TRBV5-4, the J gene TRBJ2-5, with D possibly TRBD2 on 6 matching bases. Trimming took off 2 bases at V and 2 bases at J, with 13 bases between the two ends. The CDR3 spans 15 residues. CDR1 and CDR2 (germline): SGHNT, YYREEE (reference sequence). DNA for the CDR3: TGTGCCAGCAGCTTATCGGGGGTCCAACAAGAGACCCAGTACTTC. This translates into CASSLSGVQQETQYF. The full variable domain, rest sourced from reference TRBV5-4 and TRBJ2-5, is ETGVTQSPTHLIKTRGQQVTLRCSSQSGHNTVSWYQQALGQGPQFIFQYYREEENGRGNFPPRFSGLQFPNYSSELNVNALELDDSALYLCASSLSGVQQETQYFGPGTRLLVL.

The chain carries TRBV20-1 and TRBJ2-2, with 7 nucleotides matching TRBD1. The CDR3 sequence is 17 residues long. Losses at the gene ends were 3 bases for V and 2 bases for J; bases not matched to a gene: 12. CDR1 DFQATT and CDR2 SNEGSKA come from the germline V gene (reference sequence). The CDR3 coding sequence is TGCAGTGCTAGCCCCCCCTTCGGACAGGCTAACACCGGGGAGCTGTTTTTT. Amino acids: CSASPPFGQANTGELFF.

The chain uses TRBV19 and TRBJ1-4; the D gene is possibly TRBD1 (6 bases). The CDR3 length is 13 residues. Germline V gives CDR1 LNHDA, CDR2 SQIVND (reference sequence). Deletions cut 7 bases from V and 6 bases from J, with 12 bases between. The CDR3 loop is CASTHREDEKLFF. The CDR3 DNA reads as TGTGCCAGTACGCACAGGGAAGATGAAAAACTGTTTTTT.

This clonotype ranks as medium-sized. The V call is TRBV27, the J call TRBJ2-2; 7 nucleotides align to TRBD1. Germline V CDR1 and CDR2: MNHEY, SMNVEV (reference sequence). The CDR3 runs 15 residues. V lost 4 bases, J lost 2 bases, and 4 bases stayed unmatched. The CDR3 loop reads CASSSTGLNTGELFF. The CDR3 DNA reads TGTGCCAGCAGTTCGACAGGGTTAAACACCGGGGAGCTGTTTTTT.

This clonotype was observed a handful of times. The J gene is TRBJ1-6, the V gene TRBV6-5, with D tentatively TRBD1 (5 bases). Germline CDR1 and CDR2: MNHEY and SVGAGI. CDR3 length equals 14 residues. V was clipped by 7 bases and J by 13 bases, with 20 bases between them. The CDR3 DNA reads as TGTGCCAGCACCACCGGAGCAGGGTTTTCGCCCCTCCACTTT. The encoded protein is CASTTGAGFSPLHF.

The chain carries TRBV7-9 and TRBJ2-3, with D uncertain. Germline assignment: CDR1 SEHNR and CDR2 FQNEAQ (reference sequence). This CDR3 spans 16 amino acids. V lost 5 bases and J 1 base, leaving 16 bases between the germline ends. The CDR3 protein is CASSRLTRIGTDTQYF. DNA of the CDR3: TGTGCCAGCAGCCGCCTCACACGGATAGGCACAGATACGCAGTATTTT.

The J gene is TRBJ2-5, the V gene TRBV29-1, with D possibly TRBD1 on 5 matching bases. The V and J ends lost 7 bases and 3 bases respectively, with 21 bases between them. The germline V gene has CDR1 SQVTM and CDR2 ANQGSEA. The CDR3 covers 15 residues. The CDR3 loop reads CSARTIADREETQYF. In DNA form, the CDR3 reads TGCAGCGCCCGAACCATCGCAGACAGAGAAGAGACCCAGTACTTC.

The V and J genes are TRBV4-2 and TRBJ2-7; no clear D gene. Germline V gene data show CDR1 as LGHNA and CDR2 as YNFKEQ. The CDR3 is made up of 15 amino acids. Trimming shortened V by 1 base and J by 3 bases, and 13 bases separated the two germline ends. CDR3 nucleotides: TGTGCCAGCAGCCAAGGACTGGCCAACTTCTACGAGCAGTACTTC. It codes for CASSQGLANFYEQYF.

This clonotype qualifies as medium-sized. V and J are TRBV15 and TRBJ2-2; D remains unclear. This CDR3 is built from 9 residues. Germline V CDR1 and CDR2: LNHNV, YYDKDF (reference sequence). The ends were cut back, 11 bases at V and 10 bases at J, with 8 bases in the middle. The DNA of the CDR3 is TGTGCCGCCCCCAAGGAGCTGTTTTTT. Amino acid sequence: CAAPKELFF. Filled out from reference TRBV15 and TRBJ2-2, the complete variable domain reads DAMVIQNPRYQVTQFGKPVTLSCSQTLNHNVMYWYQQKSSQAPKLLFHYYDKDFNNEADTPDNFQSRRPNTSFCFLDIRSPGLGDTAMYLCAAPKELFFGEGSRLTVL.